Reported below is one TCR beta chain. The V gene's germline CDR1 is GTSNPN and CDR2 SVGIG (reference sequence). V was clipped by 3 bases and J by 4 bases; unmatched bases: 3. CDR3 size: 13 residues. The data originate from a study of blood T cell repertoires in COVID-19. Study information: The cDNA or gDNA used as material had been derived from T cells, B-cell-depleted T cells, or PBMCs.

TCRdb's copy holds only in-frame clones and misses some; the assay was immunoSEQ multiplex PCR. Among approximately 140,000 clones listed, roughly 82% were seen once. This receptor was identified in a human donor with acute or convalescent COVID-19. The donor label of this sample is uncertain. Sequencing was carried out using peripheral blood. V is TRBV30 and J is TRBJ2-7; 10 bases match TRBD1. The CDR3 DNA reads TGTGCCTGGAGCCCGGGACAGGGGTACGAGCAGTACTTC. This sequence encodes CAWSPGQGYEQYF.